This is a list of T cell receptor beta chains from one sample in a study of identical twins. TCRdb recomputed calls from the 5' RACE reads with MiXCR, one row per CDR3 protein. Of 450,000 to 650,000 distinct CDR3 sequences listed, 13% to 15% are singletons. The same data also contributed to another study, on yellow fever vaccine responses in identical twins.

Sequencing was performed on CD4+ T cells sorted from blood. The receptor source for this set is a young woman in good health. The CDR3 runs from the conserved cysteine through the conserved F or W. D genes are given only for firm matches. Size is omitted from some rows. Given values are once, few, many or a class for expanded clones.

NA	few	TRBJ2-7	TRBV29-1	TGCAGCGTTGGCGGGGTTATATCCTACGAGCAGTACTTC	CSVGGVISYEQYF
NA	many	TRBJ1-2	TRBV9	TGTGCCAGCAGCGTAGTTAGGGGTGGCTACACCTTC	CASSVVRGGYTF
TRBD2	few	TRBJ2-1	TRBV20-1	TGCAGTGCCCCACATCTTGGGGAGGGCCGAAACAATGAGCAGTTCTTC	CSAPHLGEGRNNEQFF
NA	NA	TRBJ1-3	TRBV6-1	TGTGCCAGCAGACCCGGACATATCAACTCTGGAAACACCATATATTTT	CASRPGHINSGNTIYF
TRBD2	few	TRBJ2-2	TRBV5-1	TGCGCCAGCAGCCTCCATTCAGGGAGGGGCACCGGGGAGCTGTTTTTT	CASSLHSGRGTGELFF
TRBD2	many	TRBJ2-3	TRBV29-1	TGCAGCGTTGAACGAGCGGGGGGCCTCACAGATACGCAGTATTTT	CSVERAGGLTDTQYF
TRBD2	NA	TRBJ2-1	TRBV10-3	TGTGCCATCAGTGGCCTAGCGGCAGACAATGAGCAGTTCTTC	CAISGLAADNEQFF
NA	many	TRBJ1-3	TRBV12-3/TRBV12-4	TGTGCCAGCAAGTTCGGGACATCAGGAAACACCATATATTTT	CASKFGTSGNTIYF
TRBD2	NA	TRBJ2-7	TRBV29-1	TGCAGCGTCCTAAGCGGGAGCTACGAGCAGTACTTC	CSVLSGSYEQYF
NA	few	TRBJ2-5	TRBV12-3/TRBV12-4	TGTGCCAGCAGCCCCGACTACCTCCAAGAGACCCAGTACTTC	CASSPDYLQETQYF
NA	NA	TRBJ2-1	TRBV7-9	TGTGCCAGCAGCCCGACGGATCCAATTTACAATGAGCAGTTCTTC	CASSPTDPIYNEQFF
NA	NA	TRBJ2-3	TRBV10-3	TGTGCCATCAGTGAGGGGATGGTGGGAGATACGCAGTATTTT	CAISEGMVGDTQYF
NA	many	TRBJ1-2	TRBV29-1	TGCAGCGTCTCCCCTCACCTCCGAGTGGGGGAGGGCTACACCTTC	CSVSPHLRVGEGYTF
NA	few	TRBJ2-4	TRBV12-5	TGTGCTAGTGGTTTGTGGTCGGGGGCCAAAAACATTCAGTACTTC	CASGLWSGAKNIQYF
TRBD2	few	TRBJ2-2	TRBV4-1	TGCGCCAGCAGCCGACCACTAGCGGGAGACACCGGGGAGCTGTTTTTT	CASSRPLAGDTGELFF
NA	few	TRBJ1-1	TRBV3-1	TGTGCCAGCAGCCAAATCGGGGGCAAGACTGAAGCTTTCTTT	CASSQIGGKTEAFF
NA	few	TRBJ2-5	TRBV7-8	TGTGCCAGCAATTCGGGCCGACTAGTCCCGTACCAAGAGACCCAGTACTTC	CASNSGRLVPYQETQYF
TRBD2	many	TRBJ2-2	TRBV20-1	TGCAGTGCCGCAGAACCGGGACTAGCGATGACCGGGGAGCTGTTTTTT	CSAAEPGLAMTGELFF
TRBD2	NA	TRBJ2-1	TRBV5-1	TGCGCCAGCAGCAGGACTAGCGGGACCCCCTACAATGAGCAGTTCTTC	CASSRTSGTPYNEQFF
NA	NA	TRBJ2-3	TRBV20-1	TGCAGTGCCACCGCGAACACAGATACGCAGTATTTT	CSATANTDTQYF
NA	many	TRBJ2-7	TRBV28	TGTGCCAGCAGTTCCTGGACCTACGAGCAGTACTTC	CASSSWTYEQYF
NA	few	TRBJ2-7	TRBV10-3	TGTGCCATCCAGGCCAGCGGCCCCTCCTACGAGCAGTACTTC	CAIQASGPSYEQYF
TRBD1	many	TRBJ2-5	TRBV12-3/TRBV12-4	TGTGCCAGCAGGACAGGGGGCTATCGGGAGACCCAGTACTTC	CASRTGGYRETQYF
NA	NA	TRBJ2-7	TRBV12-3/TRBV12-4	TGTGCCAGCAGTGGCCTAGAGTTGGCCTACGAGCAGTACTTC	CASSGLELAYEQYF
NA	many	TRBJ2-3	TRBV28	TGTGCCAGCACATTACAAGGGACTAGCACAGATACGCAGTATTTT	CASTLQGTSTDTQYF
TRBD2	NA	TRBJ2-3	TRBV20-1	TGCAGTGCTAGAGGAATTACCGGGACTAGCGGGACGGATACGCAGTATTTT	CSARGITGTSGTDTQYF
NA	few	TRBJ1-1	TRBV2	TGTGCCAGCAGTGGGCGAACCGCGACGGCTGAAGCTTTCTTT	CASSGRTATAEAFF
NA	few	TRBJ2-2	TRBV11-2	TGTGCCAGCAGCTTAGTGGCAGCGCGGAGCACCGGGGAGCTGTTTTTT	CASSLVAARSTGELFF
TRBD2	once	TRBJ2-2	TRBV12-3/TRBV12-4	TGTGCCAGCAGTTTAGCGAGGAGCGGGAGGGCCCTCGGCACCGGGGAGCTGTTTTTT	CASSLARSGRALGTGELFF